The following is a T cell receptor beta chain sequence with its context. No antigen is known for it. This record belongs to a study of naive and memory T cell subsets. Points from the study as a whole: Especially in CD8 cells, naive repertoires contained a few larger clonotypes, possibly CD45RA-re-expressing memory cells. Naive and memory repertoire findings lacked a ground truth for validation.

Both TRBC1 and TRBC2 were covered by a beta constant-region primer of two equimolar oligonucleotides. Nested alpha and beta constant-region primers with the SP2 primer drove four PCR rounds on ligated cDNA. One entry per CDR3 protein results from TCRdb running MiXCR on the UMI-ligation and nested PCR reads. The table includes approximately 90,000 distinct CDR3 sequences, around 11% detected once. Input material: naive CD4+ T cells from blood. This TCR was recovered from a human donor in good health.

CDR3 region: CAWSGTGTSGGYNEQFF. The CDR3, as DNA: TGTGCCTGGAGTGGGACCGGGACTAGCGGGGGATACAATGAGCAGTTCTTC. This chain joins TRBV30 and TRBJ2-1; 14 bases are shared with TRBD2. The ends lost 1 base at V and 4 bases at J; junction bases unmatched: 6. CDR1 and CDR2 from the germline V gene are GTSNPN and SVGIG (reference sequence). There are 17 residues in the CDR3.